The T cell receptor beta chain under discussion was sequenced for a study of regulatory T cells in long-lasting Graves disease. Study-level information: Over 5 years of antithyroid drugs with positive TSH receptor antibodies was taken to mean persistent Graves' disease.

V was clipped by 6 bases and J by 2 bases, with 14 bases between them. Germline V lookup: CDR1 MNHNS, CDR2 SASEGT. The CDR3 extends over 14 amino acids. This clonotype was observed many times. This sample's time point: persistent/refractory GD, antithyroid drugs over 5 years with positive TRAb. Extracted RNA from PBMCs served as the source of the TCR library. With iRepertoire HTBI primers and Arm-PCR of CDR3 regions, TCR beta libraries were built. TCRdb passed the multiplex PCR reads through MiXCR, listing each CDR3 protein once. The table lists hundreds of thousands of distinct CDR3 sequences, less than 25% of them singletons.

The specimen was peripheral blood mononuclear cells (PBMCs), collected when the disease was refractory, from a patient treated with antithyroid drugs. The chain has TRBV6-1 and TRBJ2-7, with D tentatively TRBD2 (6 bases). This sequence was found in a female donor with Graves disease. The chain's CDR3 is CASSPGGSTYEQYF. For the CDR3, the DNA is TGTGCCAGCAGCCCTGGGGGGTCCACCTACGAGCAGTACTTC.